Given below is one TCR beta chain in context. What it recognizes is unknown. The same CDR3 can be traced to other DNA sequences in this sample. Germline V gene data show CDR1 as SGHNT and CDR2 as YYREEE (reference sequence). The V end lost 4 bases, the J end lost 1 base, and 12 bases lay between the germline ends. This CDR3 comprises 16 residues. Produced via immunoSEQ multiplex PCR; TCRdb's table is partial and in-frame only. The sample includes about 34,000 clones, around 95% seen only once; the top ten take around 0.17%. The data were taken from a study of circulating and synovial CD4+ cells in juvenile arthritis. Study-wide results and limits: CPL versus bulk CD4 samples: T cell genome counts differed by at least an order of magnitude. Diversity here was lower than in bulk blood CD4 cells.

The clonotype was recovered from a human donor with juvenile idiopathic arthritis. Sequencing was carried out using CD4+ T cells from blood. This chain connects TRBV5-4 to TRBJ1-6; D is possibly TRBD1 (6 bases). The CDR3 coding sequence is TGTGCCAGCAGCGTACGAGGGGGTTCCTATAATTCACCCCTCCACTTT. Its translation: CASSVRGGSYNSPLHF.